The clone carrying this T cell receptor beta chain was counted once. These data come from a study of blood T cell repertoires in COVID-19. Whole-study context: From the United States, Italy and Spain came samples of acute and convalescent COVID-19. Sample material is recorded as cDNA or gDNA derived from T cells, B-cell-depleted T cells, or PBMCs.

Trimming left V 5 bases short and J 3 bases short, with 18 bases between. CDR1 MNHEY and CDR2 SVGEGT come from the germline V gene. The CDR3 totals 16 residues. How the authors handled the data: Reference gene primer amplification yielded estimated nucleated cell counts. TCRdb keeps only in-frame clones here, not all; method: immunoSEQ multiplex PCR. V and J calls and clone size are copied from that table; D and trimming were computed from the DNA. This sample has 250,000 or so clones, with around 90% found just once. The sequence was collected from a woman in her thirties or forties who had recovered from COVID-19. Input material: peripheral blood. This rearrangement joins TRBV6-2 or TRBV6-3 to TRBJ2-3; D is perhaps TRBD1 (7 bases). The CDR3: CASSPHGGQPTDTQYF. The CDR3 DNA reads as TGTGCCAGCAGTCCCCACGGGGGACAGCCTACAGATACGCAGTATTTT.